The TCR beta chain under discussion was sequenced for a study of T cell changes during pregnancy in multiple sclerosis. The assay was immunoSEQ multiplex PCR, and TCRdb's table has in-frame clones only and misses some. In the table there are 60,000 to 75,000 clones, about 91% of which are singletons. Germline CDR1 reads LNHNV; CDR2 reads YYDKDF (reference sequence). The CDR3 loop spans 15 amino acids. Trimming cost V 3 bases and J 2 bases, with 13 bases left between them. Here the sequenced sample was peripheral blood, taken in the second trimester of pregnancy. The clonotype was recovered from a female donor in good health, enrolled as a control in a pregnancy study. This chain connects TRBV15 to TRBJ1-1; D may be TRBD1 (5 bases). The CDR3 spells CATSSRKGYNTEAFF. The CDR3 DNA sequence: TGTGCCACCAGCAGTAGGAAGGGGTACAACACTGAAGCTTTCTTT.